These 10 T cell receptor beta chains share one sample of origin, sequenced in a study of T cell responses to AZD1222 COVID-19 vaccine. Sequencing was performed with immunoSEQ multiplex PCR; in TCRdb, only in-frame clones are kept and a portion is missing. The table records roughly 120,000 clones, under 95% of them present only once. Sequences were derived from peripheral blood, sampled on day 0 of AZD1222 vaccination. These receptors were taken from an adult in good health.

This clone was found once. The gene calls are TRBV29-1 and TRBJ2-1; 9 bases fit TRBD2. The ends lost 6 bases at V and 6 bases at J; junction bases unmatched: 15. Germline V gene lookup returns CDR1 SQVTM and CDR2 ANQGSEA. This CDR3 is 16 amino acids long. The DNA for the CDR3 is TGCAGCGTCGCCCGTATAGCGGGAGATCCGGGCAATGAGCAGTTCTTC. It is translated as CSVARIAGDPGNEQFF.

The V call is TRBV6-5, the J call TRBJ2-7, with 15 nucleotides matching TRBD2. Germline CDR1 and CDR2: MNHEY and SVGAGI. This CDR3 is built from 13 residues. Losses at the gene ends were 8 bases for V and 4 bases for J; bases not matched to a gene: 0. The CDR3 protein is CASGTSGRYEQYF. The CDR3 DNA follows: TGTGCCAGCGGGACTAGCGGGAGGTACGAGCAGTACTTC.

This chain uses TRBV7-2 with TRBJ2-1; 11 bases match TRBD2. Losses at the gene ends were 1 base for V and 3 bases for J; bases not matched to a gene: 8. This CDR3 is 18 amino acids long. In germline, CDR1 is SGHTA, CDR2 FQGNSA. Here the CDR3 reads CASSLGPPGLADYNEQFF. CDR3 coding DNA: TGTGCCAGCAGCTTAGGGCCGCCGGGACTAGCGGACTACAATGAGCAGTTCTTC. Using reference TRBV7-2 and TRBJ2-1 for the parts outside the CDR3, the full variable domain is GAGVSQSPSNKVTEKGKDVELRCDPISGHTALYWYRQSLGQGLEFLIYFQGNSAPDKSGLPSDRFSAERTGGSVSTLTIQRTQQEDSAVYLCASSLGPPGLADYNEQFFGPGTRLTVL.

The chain carries TRBV3-1 (or the pseudogene TRBV3-2) and TRBJ2-1; the D is unclear. Trimming shortened V by 3 bases and J by 9 bases, and 21 bases separated the two germline ends. Germline CDR1 LGHDT, CDR2 YNNKEL (reference sequence). This CDR3 is built from 16 residues. The CDR3 sequence is CASSHRVMGRPAEQFF. As DNA, the CDR3 is TGTGCCAGCAGCCACCGGGTCATGGGCAGACCGGCTGAGCAGTTCTTC.

V and J are TRBV30 and TRBJ2-3; possibly TRBD2 for D (5 bases). The V end was cut by 4 bases, the J end by 2 bases, with 13 bases between. The germline gives CDR1 GTSNPN, CDR2 SVGIG (reference sequence). There are 14 residues in the CDR3. Here the CDR3 reads CAWIRGWNTDTQYF. CDR3 sequence (DNA): TGTGCCTGGATTCGGGGATGGAACACAGATACGCAGTATTTT.

The chain joins TRBV30 to TRBJ1-1; tentative D call: TRBD1 (5 bases). CDR1 and CDR2 from the germline V gene are GTSNPN and SVGIG (reference sequence). Trimming took off 3 bases at V and 7 bases at J, with 12 bases between the two ends. The CDR3 has 12 amino acids. The CDR3 DNA is TGTGCCTGGAGATCTGACAGCAGTGAAGCTTTCTTT. This gives the protein CAWRSDSSEAFF. Variable domain in full (rest from reference TRBV30 and TRBJ1-1): SQTIHQWPATLVQPVGSPLSLECTVEGTSNPNLYWYRQAAGRGLQLLFYSVGIGQISSEVPQNLSASRPQDRQFILSSKKLLLSDSGFYLCAWRSDSSEAFFGQGTRLTVV.

The chain links TRBV28 to TRBJ2-7; D is uncertain. CDR1 is MDHEN, CDR2 SYDVKM, per germline. Trimming removed 7 bases at V and 4 bases at J, with 11 bases between. The CDR3 loop spans 12 amino acids. DNA of the CDR3: TGTGCCAGCACCTTAGGAGCTTACGAGCAGTACTTC. Protein: CASTLGAYEQYF.

Only a few counts were recorded for this clone. The CDR3 is CASSLAQDSNQPQHF. In DNA, the CDR3 is TGTGCCAGCAGCTTAGCACAGGATAGCAATCAGCCCCAGCATTTT. The V gene is TRBV7-8, the J gene TRBJ1-5; D is possibly TRBD1 (5 bases). This CDR3 has 15 residues. Germline V gives CDR1 SGHVS, CDR2 FQNEAQ. V was pared by 0 bases and J by 0 bases, with 6 bases between.

This chain connects TRBV5-1 to TRBJ1-6, with D perhaps matching TRBD1 (5 bases). Germline assignment: CDR1 SGHRS and CDR2 YFSETQ. This CDR3 comprises 19 residues. Trimming pared 1 base from V and 0 bases from J, leaving 17 bases between. The CDR3, as DNA: TGCGCCAGCAGCTTGTCTTGGCAGGGTATAGACTCCTATAATTCACCCCTCCACTTT. Its protein product is CASSLSWQGIDSYNSPLHF.

This clone appeared a single time. The V and J genes are TRBV5-4 and TRBJ2-5; possible D gene TRBD1, 6 bases. This CDR3 comprises 17 residues. Per the germline V gene, CDR1 is SGHNT and CDR2 is YYREEE (reference sequence). Trimming removed 4 bases at V and 5 bases at J, with 24 bases between. The CDR3 nucleotides read TGTGCCAGCAGCCTTCCCAGGGGTAACCAAGTCCCGGAGACCCAGTACTTC. This codes for CASSLPRGNQVPETQYF.